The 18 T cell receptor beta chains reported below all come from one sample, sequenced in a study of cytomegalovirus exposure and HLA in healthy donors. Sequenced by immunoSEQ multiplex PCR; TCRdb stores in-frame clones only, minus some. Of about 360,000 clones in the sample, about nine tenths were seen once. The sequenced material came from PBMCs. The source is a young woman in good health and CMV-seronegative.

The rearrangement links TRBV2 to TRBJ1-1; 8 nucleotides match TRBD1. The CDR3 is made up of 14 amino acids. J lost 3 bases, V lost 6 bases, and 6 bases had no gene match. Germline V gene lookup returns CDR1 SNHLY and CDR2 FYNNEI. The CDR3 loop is CASRDRDLDTEAFF. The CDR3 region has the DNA TGTGCCAGCAGGGACAGGGATTTAGACACTGAAGCTTTCTTT.

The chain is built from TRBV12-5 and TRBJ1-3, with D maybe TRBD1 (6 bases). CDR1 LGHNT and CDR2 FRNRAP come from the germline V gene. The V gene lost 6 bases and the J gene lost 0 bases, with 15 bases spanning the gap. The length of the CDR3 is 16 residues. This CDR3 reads CASGRFGQSSGNTIYF. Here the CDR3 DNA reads TGTGCTAGTGGCCGGTTTGGACAGTCCTCTGGAAACACCATATATTTT.

CDR3 nucleotide sequence: TGTGCCACCAGCAGAGCAATAACAGGGTCCCCTGAAGCTTTCTTT. The encoded protein is CATSRAITGSPEAFF. V is TRBV15 and J is TRBJ1-1; maybe TRBD1 (6 bases). With 1 base removed from V and 6 bases from J, the gap between germline ends came to 15 bases. The CDR3 is 15 residues long. CDR1 and CDR2 from the germline V gene are LNHNV and YYDKDF (reference sequence).

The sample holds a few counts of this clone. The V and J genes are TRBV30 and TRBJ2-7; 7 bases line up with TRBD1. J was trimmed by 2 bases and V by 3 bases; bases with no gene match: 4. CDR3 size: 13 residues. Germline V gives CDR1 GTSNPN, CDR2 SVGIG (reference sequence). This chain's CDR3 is CAWSSGTAYEQYF. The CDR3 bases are TGTGCCTGGAGCTCAGGGACAGCCTACGAGCAGTACTTC.

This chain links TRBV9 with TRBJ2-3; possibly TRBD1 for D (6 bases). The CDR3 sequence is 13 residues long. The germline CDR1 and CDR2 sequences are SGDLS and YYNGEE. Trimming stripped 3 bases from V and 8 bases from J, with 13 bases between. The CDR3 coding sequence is TGTGCCAGCAGCGACAGGGACGGTCCTACGCAGTATTTT. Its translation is CASSDRDGPTQYF. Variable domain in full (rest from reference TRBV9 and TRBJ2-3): DSGVTQTPKHLITATGQRVTLRCSPRSGDLSVYWYQQSLDQGLQFLIQYYNGEERAKGNILERFSAQQFPDLHSELNLSSLELGDSALYFCASSDRDGPTQYFGPGTRLTVL.

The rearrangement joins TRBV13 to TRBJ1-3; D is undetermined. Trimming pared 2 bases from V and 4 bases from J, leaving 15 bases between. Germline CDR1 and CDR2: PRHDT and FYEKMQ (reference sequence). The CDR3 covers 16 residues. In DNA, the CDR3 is TGTGCCAGCAGCTTATTTGGTGAGGGTTCAGGAAACACCATATATTTT. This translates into CASSLFGEGSGNTIYF.

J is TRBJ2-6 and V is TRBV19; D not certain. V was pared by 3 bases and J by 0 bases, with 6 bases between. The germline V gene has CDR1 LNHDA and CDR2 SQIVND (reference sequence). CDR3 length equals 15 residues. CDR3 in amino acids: CASSIPGSGANVLTF. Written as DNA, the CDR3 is TGTGCCAGTAGTATCCCGGGCTCTGGGGCCAACGTCCTGACTTTC.

In DNA, the CDR3 is TGTGCCAGCAGTTACTCCGGACAGGGGATCTACGAGCAGTACTTC. Protein: CASSYSGQGIYEQYF. J is TRBJ2-7 and V is TRBV6-5, with 9 bases fitting TRBD1. Germline loops: CDR1 MNHEY, CDR2 SVGAGI. The CDR3 totals 15 residues. The ends lost 0 bases at V and 3 bases at J; junction bases unmatched: 3.

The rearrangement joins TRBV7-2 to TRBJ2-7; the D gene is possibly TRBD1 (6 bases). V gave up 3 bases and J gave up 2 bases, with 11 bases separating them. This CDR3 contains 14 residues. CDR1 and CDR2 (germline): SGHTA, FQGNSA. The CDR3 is CASSFSDRTYEQYF. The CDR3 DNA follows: TGTGCCAGCAGCTTTTCGGACAGAACCTACGAGCAGTACTTC.

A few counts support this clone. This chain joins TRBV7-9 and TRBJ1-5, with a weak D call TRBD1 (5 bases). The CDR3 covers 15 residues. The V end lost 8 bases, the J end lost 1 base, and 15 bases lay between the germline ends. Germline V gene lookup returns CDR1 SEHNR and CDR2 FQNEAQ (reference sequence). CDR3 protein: CASGGEYGSNQPQHF. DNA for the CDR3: TGTGCCAGCGGAGGGGAATATGGAAGCAATCAGCCCCAGCATTTT. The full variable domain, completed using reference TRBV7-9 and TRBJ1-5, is DTGVSQNPRHKITKRGQNVTFRCDPISEHNRLYWYRQTLGQGPEFLTYFQNEAQLEKSRLLSDRFSAERPKGSFSTLEIQRTEQGDSAMYLCASGGEYGSNQPQHFGDGTRLSIL.

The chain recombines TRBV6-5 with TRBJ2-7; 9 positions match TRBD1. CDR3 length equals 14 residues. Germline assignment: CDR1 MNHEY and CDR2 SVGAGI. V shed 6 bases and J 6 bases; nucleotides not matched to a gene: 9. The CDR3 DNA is TGTGCCAGCAGCGGACAGGGGCAGAATATCGAGCAGTACTTC. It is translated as CASSGQGQNIEQYF.

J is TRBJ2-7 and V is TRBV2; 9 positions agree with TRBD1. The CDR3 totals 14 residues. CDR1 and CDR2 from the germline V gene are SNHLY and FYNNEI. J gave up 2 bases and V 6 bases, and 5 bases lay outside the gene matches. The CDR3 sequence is CASRAGTGTYEQYF. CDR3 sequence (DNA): TGTGCCAGCAGAGCCGGGACAGGGACCTACGAGCAGTACTTC. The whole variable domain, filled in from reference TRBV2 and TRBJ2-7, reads EPEVTQTPSHQVTQMGQEVILRCVPISNHLYFYWYRQILGQKVEFLVSFYNNEISEKSEIFDDQFSVERPDGSNFTLKIRSTKLEDSAMYFCASRAGTGTYEQYFGPGTRLTVT.

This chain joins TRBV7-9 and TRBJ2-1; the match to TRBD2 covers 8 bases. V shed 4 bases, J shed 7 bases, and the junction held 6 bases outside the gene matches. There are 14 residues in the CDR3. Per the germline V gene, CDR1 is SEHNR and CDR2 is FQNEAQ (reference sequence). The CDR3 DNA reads TGTGCCAGCAGCTCCCCGGGAGGGGGGAATGAGCAGTTCTTC. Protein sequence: CASSSPGGGNEQFF.

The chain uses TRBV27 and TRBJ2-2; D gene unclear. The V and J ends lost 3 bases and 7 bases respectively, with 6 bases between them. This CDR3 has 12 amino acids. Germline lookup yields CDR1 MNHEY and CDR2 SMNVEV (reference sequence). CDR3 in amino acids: CASSFSGGELFF. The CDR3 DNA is TGTGCCAGCAGTTTCTCGGGCGGGGAGCTGTTTTTT.

The CDR3 region has the DNA TGTGCCAGCAGCTTATCCGCCCTAGCGGGGAGAGGTAATGAGCAGTTCTTC. Translating it yields CASSLSALAGRGNEQFF. The V call is TRBV7-2, the J call TRBJ2-1, with 9 bases that match TRBD2. CDR1 and CDR2 from the germline V gene are SGHTA and FQGNSA. The CDR3 runs to 17 residues. J gave up 7 bases and V 2 bases, and 12 bases lay outside the gene matches.

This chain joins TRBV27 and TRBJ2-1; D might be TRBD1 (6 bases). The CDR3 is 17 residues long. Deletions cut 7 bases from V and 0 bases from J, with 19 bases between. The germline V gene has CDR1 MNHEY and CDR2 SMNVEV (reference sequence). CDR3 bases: TGTGCCAGCAAACATCGGGACATCCCGAGCTCCTACAATGAGCAGTTCTTC. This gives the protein CASKHRDIPSSYNEQFF.

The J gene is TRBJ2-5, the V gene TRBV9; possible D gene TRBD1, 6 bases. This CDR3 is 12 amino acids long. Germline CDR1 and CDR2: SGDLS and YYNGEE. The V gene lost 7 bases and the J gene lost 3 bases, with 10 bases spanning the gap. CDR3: CASGGLEETQYF. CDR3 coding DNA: TGTGCCAGCGGGGGCCTGGAAGAGACCCAGTACTTC.

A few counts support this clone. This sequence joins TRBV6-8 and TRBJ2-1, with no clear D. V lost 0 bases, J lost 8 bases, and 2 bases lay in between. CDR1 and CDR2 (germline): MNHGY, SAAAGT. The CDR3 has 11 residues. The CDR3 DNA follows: TGTGCCAGCAGTTACTCCGATGAGCAGTTCTTC. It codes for CASSYSDEQFF.